This T cell receptor (beta chain) was identified during a study of a mutant IDH1 vaccine in newly diagnosed glioma. Study findings and constraints: Among patients, 93.3% showed immune responses induced by the vaccine. Alterations occurring in top peripheral T cell clonotypes seemed unrelated to pseudoprogression.

Time point here: baseline, week 1 (first vaccination visit). Treatment defined: pre-vaccination baseline after standard-of-care therapy. The study enrolled donors with new WHO grade 3 or 4 IDH1-mutant, ATRX-lost astrocytomas. To note about this clone: The antigen is undetermined. Other DNA sequences in this specimen translate into the identical CDR3.

The method was immunoSEQ multiplex PCR; TCRdb's version includes in-frame clones alone and lacks a portion of them. The data hold some 59,000 clones, with more than 80% observed a single time. This TCR derives from a man younger than 35 with glioma. The sequencing here drew on PBMCs, taken from a glioma patient treated with radiotherapy, temozolomide or both.

CDR3 protein: CAWTGGNYGYTF. CDR3 DNA sequence: TGTGCCTGGACAGGGGGCAACTATGGCTACACCTTC. V usage is TRBV30 and J usage is TRBJ1-2, with 8 bases matching TRBD1. Trimming at V came to 4 bases and at J to 2 bases, leaving 0 bases not matched to a gene. The CDR3 is 12 residues long. Germline CDR1 reads GTSNPN; CDR2 reads SVGIG (reference sequence).